This T cell receptor (beta chain) was sequenced during a study of cytomegalovirus exposure and HLA in healthy donors. Details on this clone: Its antigen is as yet unknown.

PCR primers comprised 60 Vbeta and 13 Jbeta primers. Some clones are missing from TCRdb's copy, which holds only in-frame ones; the method was immunoSEQ multiplex PCR. The table includes roughly 160,000 clones, around four fifths detected once. Unmatched junction bases numbered 3, after V lost 3 bases and J lost 4 bases. Germline V gives CDR1 GTSNPN, CDR2 SVGIG (reference sequence). CDR3 length: 14 residues. Regarding the study as a whole: DRB1 showed the most TCR associations and HLA-C the fewest in a later analysis, as rates varied by HLA locus.

Despite likely unrecorded immune exposures, the donors were nominally healthy at the time of sampling. The sample consisted of PBMCs. This sequence joins TRBV30 and TRBJ1-6; 7 positions agree with TRBD1. The clonotype originates from a woman between 45 and 60 years old in good health and CMV-seropositive. The CDR3 DNA reads TGTGCCTGGAGGATACAGGGGTATAATTCACCCCTCCACTTT. It specifies CAWRIQGYNSPLHF.